This passage covers 20 T cell receptor beta chains from one sample sequenced in a study of identical twins. Each CDR3 protein is one row after TCRdb ran MiXCR on the 5' RACE reads. The data contain 450,000 or so distinct CDR3 sequences, roughly a quarter of them singletons. The sample also formed part of further work on T cells expressing NK-cell markers.

What was sequenced was CD4+ T cells sorted from blood. The receptors come from a woman between 18 and 29 years old in good health.

The V and J genes are TRBV12-3 or TRBV12-4 and TRBJ2-1; 10 bases line up with TRBD2. CDR3 size: 15 residues. J gave up 6 bases and V 4 bases, and 6 bases lay outside the gene matches. The CDR3 sequence: CASSSGTSVTNEQFF. In DNA form, the CDR3 reads TGTGCCAGCAGTTCGGGGACTAGCGTCACCAATGAGCAGTTCTTC.

V gene TRBV5-1 combines with J gene TRBJ2-3; 12 bases match TRBD2. This CDR3 spans 15 amino acids. Germline values: CDR1 SGHRS, CDR2 YFSETQ. The V and J ends lost 3 bases and 5 bases, in that order; junction bases with no gene match: 4. The CDR3 sequence: CASSSLAGGLDTQYF. The CDR3 region has the DNA TGCGCCAGCAGCTCACTAGCGGGAGGTTTAGATACGCAGTATTTT.

Comment on this clonotype: A much larger clone differs from this one at a single base, so this may be a read error. The genes are TRBV2 and TRBJ1-1; 8 bases map to TRBD1. This CDR3 is built from 14 residues. With V trimmed by 7 bases and J by 1 base, 5 bases remained unmatched. Germline V gene sequence: CDR1 SNHLY, CDR2 FYNNEI. CDR3 in DNA: TGTGCCAGCACCCGGACAGGGAGGAACACTGAAGCTTTCTTT. This translates into CASTRTGRNTEAFF.

In its sample, this clonotype was seen a few times. V usage is TRBV13 and J usage is TRBJ2-7, with 9 bases aligning to TRBD1. There are 16 residues in the CDR3. Germline V lookup: CDR1 PRHDT, CDR2 FYEKMQ (reference sequence). The V and J ends lost 6 bases and 0 bases, in that order; junction bases with no gene match: 9. CDR3 region: CASRRPPGQGSYEQYF. As DNA, the CDR3 is TGTGCCAGCAGGCGGCCTCCGGGACAGGGCTCCTACGAGCAGTACTTC.

This clonotype was seen more than once but under ten times. This chain connects TRBV12-3 or TRBV12-4 to TRBJ2-3, with 9 bases that match TRBD1. The length of the CDR3 is 16 residues. Losses at the gene ends were 6 bases for V and 5 bases for J; bases not matched to a gene: 12. Here the CDR3 reads CASSYLPGQGGDTQYF. DNA of the CDR3: TGTGCCAGCAGCTACCTTCCGGGACAGGGTGGAGATACGCAGTATTTT.

This clonotype was detected only a few times. V gene TRBV7-2 combines with J gene TRBJ2-1, with D maybe TRBD2 (6 bases). Per the germline V gene, CDR1 is SGHTA and CDR2 is FQGNSA. Trimming shortened V by 7 bases and J by 2 bases, and 15 bases separated the two germline ends. The CDR3 extends over 15 amino acids. The CDR3 coding sequence is TGTGCCAGCACCGCGCTAGGCGGGGCCTACAATGAGCAGTTCTTC. Amino acids: CASTALGGAYNEQFF.

The chain is built from TRBV20-1 and TRBJ2-1, with 12 bases that match TRBD2. V shed 2 bases, J shed 8 bases, and the junction held 7 bases outside the gene matches. Germline V gene data show CDR1 as DFQATT and CDR2 as SNEGSKA (reference sequence). This CDR3 is built from 15 residues. The CDR3 nucleotides are TGCAGTGCTAGACTCCTAGCGGGGGGGATGGATGAGCAGTTCTTC. Residues: CSARLLAGGMDEQFF.

The table lists this clonotype with a few counts. J is TRBJ1-1 and V is TRBV12-3 or TRBV12-4; no firm D call. V lost 0 bases to trimming and J lost 7 bases, with 12 bases between them. This CDR3 is built from 14 residues. CDR3 sequence: CASSLAGFEVEAFF. CDR3 in DNA: TGTGCCAGCAGTTTAGCGGGGTTTGAAGTTGAAGCTTTCTTT.

The rearrangement uses TRBV20-1 and TRBJ2-7; D uncertain. The length of the CDR3 is 12 residues. CDR1 DFQATT and CDR2 SNEGSKA come from the germline V gene (reference sequence). Trimming pared 7 bases from V and 3 bases from J, leaving 13 bases between. The CDR3 reads CSVKSYGYEQYF. The DNA for the CDR3 is TGCAGTGTCAAGAGTTATGGCTACGAGCAGTACTTC.

The chain carries TRBV10-3 and TRBJ2-2, with unresolved D. Trimming pared 0 bases from V and 6 bases from J, leaving 14 bases between. Germline V gene sequence: CDR1 ENHRY, CDR2 SYGVKD. CDR3 length: 16 residues. DNA of the CDR3: TGTGCCATCAGTGAGTCGAATTTAGGCAAAGCCGGGGAGCTGTTTTTT. This codes for CAISESNLGKAGELFF.

This clonotype has a handful of counts. The rearrangement joins TRBV5-6 to TRBJ1-1, with TRBD1 as a possible D gene (6 bases). Germline assignment: CDR1 SGHDT and CDR2 YYEEEE. The CDR3 consists of 13 residues. V was cut by 4 bases and J by 6 bases, with 13 bases left in between. This CDR3 is CASSGEDSPEAFF. The CDR3 DNA follows: TGTGCCAGCAGCGGGGAGGACAGCCCTGAAGCTTTCTTT.

This clonotype was counted only a few times. The chain combines TRBV6-1 with TRBJ1-5, with 9 bases aligning to TRBD1. The CDR3 has 16 amino acids. Germline V lookup: CDR1 MNHNS, CDR2 SASEGT. With V trimmed by 6 bases and J by 7 bases, 13 bases remained unmatched. CDR3 loop: CASSESGTGNSQPQHF. The CDR3 region has the DNA TGTGCCAGCAGCGAAAGTGGGACAGGGAATAGCCAGCCCCAGCATTTT.

This clonotype was observed a few times. The rearrangement joins TRBV18 to TRBJ1-2; D gene unclear. The CDR3 extends over 15 amino acids. Trimming took off 3 bases at V and 5 bases at J, with 16 bases between the two ends. The germline CDR1 and CDR2 sequences are KGHSH and LQKENI. The CDR3 protein is CASSPNGPGKYGYTF. The CDR3 coding sequence is TGTGCCAGCTCACCCAATGGGCCCGGAAAGTATGGCTACACCTTC. The variable domain in full, with the rest retrieved from reference TRBV18 and TRBJ1-2, is NAGVMQNPRHLVRRRGQEARLRCSPMKGHSHVYWYRQLPEEGLKFMVYLQKENIIDESGMPKERFSAEFPKEGPSILRIQQVVRGDSAAYFCASSPNGPGKYGYTFGSGTRLTVV.

There are a few counts of this clonotype. The genes are TRBV4-3 and TRBJ2-5; 10 nucleotides match TRBD2. V lost 0 bases and J lost 5; bases outside the gene matches: 6. Germline assignment: CDR1 LGHNA and CDR2 YSLEER. The CDR3 sequence is 16 residues long. The CDR3 loop reads CASSQESGRAGETQYF. CDR3 nucleotide sequence: TGCGCCAGCAGCCAAGAAAGCGGGAGGGCCGGGGAGACCCAGTACTTC.

The V gene is TRBV11-2, the J gene TRBJ1-4, with D maybe TRBD1 (5 bases). The germline gives CDR1 SGHAT, CDR2 FQNNGV. The ends were cut back, 6 bases at V and 8 bases at J, with 19 bases in the middle. This CDR3 contains 15 residues. CDR3 protein: CASSPGQGGEEKLFF. The CDR3 DNA follows: TGTGCCAGCAGTCCTGGCCAGGGCGGCGAGGAAAAACTGTTTTTT.

This clonotype was recorded a few times. This chain links TRBV12-3 or TRBV12-4 with TRBJ1-6, with TRBD1 identical over 7 bases. The junction had 12 bases not matched to a gene; V was cut back by 7 bases and J by 9 bases. CDR3 size: 15 residues. CDR3 region: CASTPLDREISPLHF. The DNA for the CDR3 is TGTGCCAGCACCCCCCTCGACAGGGAAATTTCACCCCTCCACTTT.

The DNA of the CDR3 is TGCAGTGCTAGAGGCCCAACAGCGCAGTATTTT. It yields the protein CSARGPTAQYF. The chain uses TRBV20-1 and TRBJ2-3; D unclear. Trimming stripped 1 base from V and 10 bases from J, with 9 bases between. This CDR3 comprises 11 residues. Germline CDR1 is DFQATT and CDR2 is SNEGSKA (reference sequence).

The table lists this clonotype with a few counts. V is TRBV18 and J is TRBJ2-3; D might be TRBD2 (7 bases). In germline, CDR1 is KGHSH, CDR2 LQKENI. Trimming removed 6 bases from V and 6 bases from J, with 13 bases in between. The length of the CDR3 is 13 residues. CDR3 sequence reads: CASSPGGADTQYF. CDR3 coding DNA: TGTGCCAGCTCGCCGGGGGGCGCCGATACGCAGTATTTT.

This clonotype has only a few counts. The rearrangement joins TRBV9 to TRBJ1-5; D may be TRBD1 (6 bases). This CDR3 contains 15 residues. V shed 2 bases and J shed 2 bases, with 11 bases lying between them. In germline, CDR1 is SGDLS, CDR2 YYNGEE. CDR3 in DNA: TGTGCCAGCAGCGTCAGGGGCGACGGCAATCAGCCCCAGCATTTT. It codes for CASSVRGDGNQPQHF. The entire variable domain, with the rest obtained from reference TRBV9 and TRBJ1-5, is as follows: DSGVTQTPKHLITATGQRVTLRCSPRSGDLSVYWYQQSLDQGLQFLIQYYNGEERAKGNILERFSAQQFPDLHSELNLSSLELGDSALYFCASSVRGDGNQPQHFGDGTRLSIL.

This clonotype was detected only a few times. The chain links TRBV20-1 to TRBJ2-4; D remains unclear. Trimming stripped 7 bases from V and 0 bases from J, with 10 bases between. Germline lookup yields CDR1 DFQATT and CDR2 SNEGSKA (reference sequence). The CDR3 has 13 residues. CDR3 in amino acids: CSGFHGAKNIQYF. Written as DNA, the CDR3 is TGCAGTGGCTTTCATGGAGCCAAAAACATTCAGTACTTC.